Listed below are T cell receptor beta chains from one sample, sequenced in a study of cytomegalovirus exposure and HLA in healthy donors. Produced via immunoSEQ multiplex PCR; TCRdb's table is partial and in-frame only. The repertoire has approximately 180,000 clones, more than 70% of them found once; the top ten carry approximately 1.1%. The sample comprised PBMCs. The source of these receptors is a woman between 35 and 50 years old in good health and CMV-seronegative. CDR3s include the opening cysteine and the closing phenylalanine or tryptophan. A D gene is named only where the DNA matches it firmly. Some rows have no size entry. The others give once, few or many, or a class for an expanded clone.

V gene	J gene	D gene	clone size	CDR3 protein	CDR3 DNA
TRBV19	TRBJ2-1	TRBD1	NA	CASSIDAGQGYNEQFF	TGTGCCAGTAGTATAGATGCGGGACAGGGCTACAATGAGCAGTTCTTC
TRBV30	TRBJ1-2	NA	NA	CAWSVGRYEEGYTF	TGTGCCTGGAGTGTAGGCCGTTATGAGGAAGGCTACACCTTC
TRBV29-1	TRBJ2-2	NA	NA	CSVEGWTENTGELFF	TGCAGCGTTGAAGGGTGGACAGAAAACACCGGGGAGCTGTTTTTT
TRBV6-4	TRBJ1-6	NA	once	CASSDGQDNSPLHF	TGTGCCAGCAGTGATGGGCAGGATAATTCACCCCTCCACTTT
TRBV5-1	TRBJ1-3	TRBD1	NA	CASSLNRGSSGNTIYF	TGCGCCAGCAGCTTGAACAGGGGGAGCTCTGGAAACACCATATATTTT
TRBV6-5	TRBJ2-7	NA	NA	CASSYSNTQTYEQYF	TGTGCCAGCAGTTACTCTAACACCCAGACCTACGAGCAGTACTTC
TRBV7-2	TRBJ2-1	NA	NA	CASSLGRAYNEQFF	TGTGCCAGCAGCTTAGGCAGGGCGTACAATGAGCAGTTCTTC
TRBV7-3	TRBJ1-1	TRBD1	NA	CASSLSGGYMNTEAFF	TGTGCCAGCAGCTTATCAGGGGGATACATGAACACTGAAGCTTTCTTT
TRBV6-5	TRBJ2-7	TRBD2	NA	CASSYSGLGNYEQYF	TGTGCCAGCAGTTACTCTGGACTAGGTAACTACGAGCAGTACTTC
TRBV5-1	TRBJ2-3	TRBD1	NA	CASSLTGGRDTQYF	TGCGCCAGCAGCCTGACAGGGGGGAGAGATACGCAGTATTTT
TRBV5-5	TRBJ1-1	NA	NA	CASSLLWGQTEAFF	TGTGCCAGCAGCTTATTATGGGGGCAGACTGAAGCTTTCTTT
TRBV27	TRBJ1-1	NA	NA	CASSLGSRGPEAFF	TGTGCCAGCAGTTTAGGTTCCAGGGGACCTGAAGCTTTCTTT
TRBV10-3	TRBJ2-1	NA	NA	CAIGSGNEQFF	TGTGCCATCGGATCAGGCAATGAGCAGTTCTTC
TRBV5-1	TRBJ2-1	NA	NA	CASTTGLGGQFF	TGCGCCAGCACAACTGGACTGGGAGGGCAGTTCTTC
TRBV10-3	TRBJ1-4	NA	few	CAIRKGGEEKLFF	TGTGCCATCAGAAAAGGGGGGGAGGAAAAACTGTTTTTT
TRBV9	TRBJ1-1	NA	NA	CASSVGVSLNTEAFF	TGTGCCAGCAGCGTAGGAGTGTCCTTGAACACTGAAGCTTTCTTT
TRBV29-1	TRBJ1-2	NA	NA	CSVAGDLRHGYTF	TGCAGCGTTGCAGGGGATTTACGTCATGGCTACACCTTC
TRBV6-6	TRBJ1-6	NA	few	CASSYALRDINSPLHF	TGTGCCAGCAGTTACGCGCTCCGGGACATTAATTCACCCCTCCACTTT
TRBV5-1	TRBJ2-1	TRBD2	NA	CASSPGLAGGYNEQFF	TGCGCCAGCAGCCCGGGACTAGCGGGGGGCTACAATGAGCAGTTCTTC
TRBV30	TRBJ1-5	NA	NA	CAWSVGREQPQHF	TGTGCCTGGAGTGTAGGCAGGGAACAGCCCCAGCATTTT
TRBV6-5	TRBJ2-3	NA	NA	CASSRTGLSDTQYF	TGTGCCAGCAGTCGGACCGGACTCTCAGATACGCAGTATTTT
TRBV6-1	TRBJ2-5	TRBD2	NA	CASSPGLVETQYF	TGTGCCAGCAGCCCGGGACTAGTCGAGACCCAGTACTTC
TRBV5-4	TRBJ2-3	NA	NA	CASSLTGTDTQYF	TGTGCCAGCAGCTTAACTGGCACAGATACGCAGTATTTT
TRBV27	TRBJ1-2	NA	NA	CASSLFPGINYGYTF	TGTGCCAGCAGTTTATTTCCAGGGATTAACTATGGCTACACCTTC
TRBV6-5	TRBJ1-4	NA	few	CASSRNRNEKLFF	TGTGCCAGCAGTCGGAACAGGAATGAAAAACTGTTTTTT
TRBV7-2	TRBJ2-3	NA	NA	CASSVTSGSDTQYF	TGTGCCAGCAGCGTGACTAGTGGGTCAGATACGCAGTATTTT
TRBV30	TRBJ1-4	NA	NA	CAYTQDQATNEKLFF	TGTGCCTACACGCAAGATCAAGCAACTAATGAAAAACTGTTTTTT
TRBV11-3	TRBJ1-1	TRBD1	NA	CASSLDVGTGGFMNTEAFF	TGTGCCAGCAGCTTAGATGTTGGGACAGGGGGATTCATGAACACTGAAGCTTTCTTT
TRBV27	TRBJ1-2	NA	NA	CASSLLGSYGYTF	TGTGCCAGCAGTTTACTCGGGTCCTATGGCTACACCTTC
TRBV15	TRBJ2-7	NA	NA	CATSYRQKNYEQYF	TGTGCCACCAGCTACCGACAGAAAAACTACGAGCAGTACTTC
TRBV21-1	TRBJ1-1	NA	NA	CASSNRGDPNTEAFF	TGTGCCAGCAGCAATCGGGGGGACCCGAACACTGAAGCTTTCTTT
TRBV7-2	TRBJ2-5	TRBD1	NA	CASSRTGGQETQYF	TGTGCCAGCAGCCGGACAGGGGGCCAAGAGACCCAGTACTTC
TRBV19	TRBJ1-1	TRBD1	NA	CASSIDGTGTGTEAFF	TGTGCCAGTAGTATAGACGGGACAGGGACCGGGACTGAAGCTTTCTTT
TRBV18	TRBJ2-1	TRBD1	NA	CASSSGTGRSYNEQFF	TGTGCCAGCTCATCCGGGACAGGGAGGTCCTACAATGAGCAGTTCTTC
TRBV7-9	TRBJ2-6	NA	NA	CASSLALQTGSRGANVLTF	TGTGCCAGCAGCTTAGCCTTACAAACAGGGTCAAGAGGGGCCAACGTCCTGACTTTC
TRBV7-2	TRBJ2-1	NA	NA	CASSFLVPSYNEQFF	TGTGCCAGCAGCTTCCTAGTTCCCTCCTACAATGAGCAGTTCTTC
TRBV9	TRBJ2-1	TRBD2	NA	CASGTNSYNEQFF	TGTGCCAGCGGGACTAACTCCTACAATGAGCAGTTCTTC
TRBV25-1	TRBJ2-5	NA	once	CASRPPGQETQYF	TGTGCCAGCAGGCCGCCGGGCCAAGAGACCCAGTACTTC
TRBV6-5	TRBJ2-7	TRBD2	NA	CASRPVAGEAYEQYF	TGTGCCAGCAGACCTGTAGCGGGGGAGGCCTACGAGCAGTACTTC
TRBV7-9	TRBJ1-1	TRBD1	once	CASSWGTGRAEAFF	TGTGCCAGCAGCTGGGGGACAGGGCGGGCTGAAGCTTTCTTT